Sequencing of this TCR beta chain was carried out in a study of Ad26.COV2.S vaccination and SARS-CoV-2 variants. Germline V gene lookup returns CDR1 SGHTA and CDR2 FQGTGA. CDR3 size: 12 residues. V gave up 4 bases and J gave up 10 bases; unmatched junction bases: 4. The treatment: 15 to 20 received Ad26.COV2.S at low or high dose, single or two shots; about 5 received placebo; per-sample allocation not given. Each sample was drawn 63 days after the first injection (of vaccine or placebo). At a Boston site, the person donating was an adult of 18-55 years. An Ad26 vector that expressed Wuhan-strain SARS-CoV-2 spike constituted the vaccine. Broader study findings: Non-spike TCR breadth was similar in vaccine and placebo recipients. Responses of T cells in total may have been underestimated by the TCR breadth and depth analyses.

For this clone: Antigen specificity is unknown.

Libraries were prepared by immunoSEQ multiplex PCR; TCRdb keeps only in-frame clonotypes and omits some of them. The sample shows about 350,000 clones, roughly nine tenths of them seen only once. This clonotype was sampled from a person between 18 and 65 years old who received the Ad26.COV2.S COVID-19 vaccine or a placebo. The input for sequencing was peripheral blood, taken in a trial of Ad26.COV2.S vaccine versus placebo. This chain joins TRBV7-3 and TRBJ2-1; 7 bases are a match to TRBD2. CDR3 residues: CASSSTSDEQFF. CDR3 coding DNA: TGTGCCAGCAGCTCCACTAGCGACGAGCAGTTCTTC.